Described below is a single T cell receptor beta chain sequence and its context. Control samples came 1 year after myeloablative marrow transplants with methotrexate plus calcineurin inhibitor. The entry originates in a study of T cells after posttransplantation cyclophosphamide. This CDR3 is built from 16 residues. V lost 4 bases and J lost 0; bases outside the gene matches: 2. Germline assignment: CDR1 SGHTA and CDR2 FQGTGA. Sequencing used immunoSEQ multiplex PCR; TCRdb keeps in-frame clones, though not all of them. The table has fewer than 25,000 clones, about 90% seen once. The material was PBMCs, obtained after an allogeneic stem cell transplant with a calcineurin inhibitor and methotrexate. The TCR was taken from a female patient in her forties or fifties who received an allogeneic stem cell transplant from an unrelated donor, was CMV-positive, and had chronic GVHD only. Some of the T cells might come from the graft donor. The rearrangement uses TRBV7-3 and TRBJ2-3, with 12 bases identical to TRBD2. The CDR3 coding sequence is TGTGCCAGCAGCTCTGGACTAGCGGGGAGCACAGATACGCAGTATTTT. Translating gives CASSSGLAGSTDTQYF.